This passage covers 20 T cell receptor beta chains from one sample sequenced in a study of T cell repertoires in cytomegalovirus infection. Via MiXCR, TCRdb re-called the reads, giving one row per CDR3 protein. The sample lists 40,000 to 50,000 distinct CDR3 sequences; around 20% were seen once. Their antigen targets remain unknown. The sequenced sample consisted of PBMCs, sequenced either directly or after in vitro stimulation (not recorded which). Every receptor here comes from a human donor in good health (CMV status not recorded). Some clones in this sample may be carry-over from other donors' samples.

The chain uses TRBV15 and TRBJ2-7, with TRBD2 matching over 8 bases. Per germline, CDR1 LNHNV and CDR2 YYDKDF (reference sequence). With V trimmed by 2 bases and J by 0 bases, 6 bases remained unmatched. This CDR3 comprises 16 residues. In DNA form, the CDR3 reads TGTGCCACCAGCAGATCGGGGGGGGGAAGCTCCTACGAGCAGTACTTC. Residues: CATSRSGGGSSYEQYF.

This chain connects TRBV6-2 or TRBV6-3 to TRBJ2-7, with a tentative D call TRBD2 (6 bases). The length of the CDR3 is 15 residues. Germline V CDR1 and CDR2: MNHEY, SVGEGT. Between the trimmed V and J ends, which lost 6 bases and 4 bases, there was a span of 19 bases. The CDR3 sequence is CASSVYGGRNYEQYF. DNA for the CDR3: TGTGCCAGCAGCGTGTACGGGGGTAGGAATTACGAGCAGTACTTC.

This clonotype was detected many times. The chain carries TRBV5-1 and TRBJ1-2, with D uncertain. Germline CDR1 reads SGHRS; CDR2 reads YFSETQ. This CDR3 region has 13 residues. With 1 base removed from V and 5 bases from J, the gap between germline ends came to 9 bases. This chain's CDR3 is CASSLSSGYGYTF. The CDR3 DNA reads TGCGCCAGCAGCTTGAGTTCGGGTTATGGCTACACCTTC.

This clonotype was seen only a few times. The rearrangement uses TRBV7-9 and TRBJ2-5, with D possibly TRBD2 on 5 matching bases. Germline CDR1 and CDR2: SEHNR and FQNEAQ (reference sequence). The CDR3 contains 14 residues. Trimming removed 7 bases at V and 3 bases at J, with 15 bases between. The CDR3 sequence: CASTLSVTKETQYF. The CDR3 nucleotides are TGTGCCAGCACACTTAGCGTAACCAAAGAGACCCAGTACTTC. Supplemented by reference TRBV7-9 and TRBJ2-5, the full variable domain reads DTGVSQNPRHKITKRGQNVTFRCDPISEHNRLYWYRQTLGQGPEFLTYFQNEAQLEKSRLLSDRFSAERPKGSFSTLEIQRTEQGDSAMYLCASTLSVTKETQYFGPGTRLLVL.

The chain recombines TRBV27 with TRBJ1-2, with 7 nucleotides matching TRBD1. CDR1 and CDR2 (germline): MNHEY, SMNVEV (reference sequence). The CDR3 spans 16 residues. J lost 3 bases, V lost 0 bases, and 7 bases had no gene match. The CDR3 bases are TGTGCCAGCAGTTTATCCAGGGGGGCTATGGACTATGGCTACACCTTC. The encoded protein is CASSLSRGAMDYGYTF.

The chain joins TRBV7-6 to TRBJ1-4; D is perhaps TRBD1 (6 bases). The CDR3 consists of 15 residues. V lost 5 bases and J 2 bases, leaving 12 bases between the germline ends. Germline V gene data show CDR1 as SGHVS and CDR2 as FNYEAQ. The CDR3 DNA follows: TGTGCCAGCAGCCACAACAGGGCCACTAATGAAAAACTGTTTTTT. Protein: CASSHNRATNEKLFF.

This clonotype was seen repeatedly, ten times or more. The chain recombines TRBV7-2 with TRBJ2-3; maybe TRBD2 (6 bases). Trimming cost V 5 bases and J 6 bases, with 12 bases left between them. CDR1 is SGHTA, CDR2 FQGNSA, per germline. The CDR3 has 13 amino acids. CDR3 nucleotides: TGTGCCAGCAGCCACGGGACTGGGGATACGCAGTATTTT. It yields the protein CASSHGTGDTQYF.

In its sample, this clonotype was seen many times. The chain employs TRBV7-2 and TRBJ2-1, with D possibly matching TRBD2 (5 bases). V lost 3 bases, J lost 4 bases, and 7 bases lay in between. The CDR3 is made up of 13 amino acids. Germline CDR1 SGHTA, CDR2 FQGNSA. CDR3 coding DNA: TGTGCCAGCAGCTTGCGGAGGTACAATGAGCAGTTCTTC. This codes for CASSLRRYNEQFF.

This clonotype has more than one count but fewer than ten. This rearrangement joins TRBV7-7 to TRBJ2-2; 8 bases fit TRBD1. This CDR3 has 17 residues. Germline CDR1 reads SSHAT; CDR2 reads FNYEAQ (reference sequence). V shed 4 bases, J shed 0 bases, and the junction held 7 bases outside the gene matches. Here the CDR3 DNA reads TGTGCCAGCAGCTCAGTGACAGGGGTGGCGAACACCGGGGAGCTGTTTTTT. Translated, it gives CASSSVTGVANTGELFF. Filled out from reference TRBV7-7 and TRBJ2-2, the complete variable domain reads GAGVSQSPRYKVTKRGQDVTLRCDPISSHATLYWYQQALGQGPEFLTYFNYEAQPDKSGLPSDRFSAERPEGSISTLTIQRTEQRDSAMYRCASSSVTGVANTGELFFGEGSRLTVL.

This clonotype was seen only a few times. V gene TRBV7-6 combines with J gene TRBJ2-1, with TRBD1 as a possible D gene (6 bases). There are 15 residues in the CDR3. Germline assignment: CDR1 SGHVS and CDR2 FNYEAQ. The V end was cut by 3 bases, the J end by 9 bases, with 18 bases between. The CDR3 reads CASSFSTGRSGEQFF. For the CDR3, the DNA is TGTGCCAGCAGCTTTTCCACAGGGCGCTCGGGTGAGCAGTTCTTC.

This clonotype was detected only a few times. V is TRBV7-6 and J is TRBJ2-1; D is possibly TRBD1 (6 bases). Trimming removed 0 bases from V and 8 bases from J, with 23 bases in between. Germline assignment: CDR1 SGHVS and CDR2 FNYEAQ. The CDR3 length is 18 residues. The DNA for the CDR3 is TGTGCCAGCAGCTTAGCCCCAAGGGGGTCCCCTCCTATCGATGAGCAGTTCTTC. It translates to CASSLAPRGSPPIDEQFF.

The V call is TRBV20-1, the J call TRBJ2-1; tentative D call: TRBD2 (7 bases). V lost 3 bases and J lost 7, with 19 bases in between. In germline, CDR1 is DFQATT, CDR2 SNEGSKA (reference sequence). The CDR3 sequence is 15 residues long. CDR3 sequence (DNA): TGCAGTGCTAGGAGGGGGGGGATGGGAGGGAATGAGCAGTTCTTC. Translation: CSARRGGMGGNEQFF.

V gene TRBV20-1 combines with J gene TRBJ2-7, with 10 bases fitting TRBD1. Losses at the gene ends were 6 bases for V and 3 bases for J; bases not matched to a gene: 11. In germline, CDR1 is DFQATT, CDR2 SNEGSKA (reference sequence). The CDR3 is 15 amino acids. CDR3 nucleotide sequence: TGCAGTGCCGGGAAGTATAGGGACAGGGGCTACGAGCAGTACTTC. As protein: CSAGKYRDRGYEQYF.

This clonotype has only a few counts. The V gene is TRBV9, the J gene TRBJ2-7, with TRBD2 as a possible D gene (6 bases). V lost 3 bases and J lost 6, with 25 bases in between. Germline V gene data show CDR1 as SGDLS and CDR2 as YYNGEE. The CDR3 has 17 residues. The CDR3 spells CASSGSWRANRVGEQYF. In nucleotides, the CDR3 is TGTGCCAGCAGCGGATCATGGAGGGCCAATCGGGTTGGCGAGCAGTACTTC. Complete variable domain (other parts from reference TRBV9 and TRBJ2-7): DSGVTQTPKHLITATGQRVTLRCSPRSGDLSVYWYQQSLDQGLQFLIQYYNGEERAKGNILERFSAQQFPDLHSELNLSSLELGDSALYFCASSGSWRANRVGEQYFGPGTRLTVT.

The genes are TRBV4-1 and TRBJ2-1, with 7 bases aligning to TRBD2. V dropped 1 base and J dropped 0; count of bases not matched to a gene: 9. The CDR3 is made up of 18 amino acids. CDR1 MGHRA and CDR2 YSYEKL come from the germline V gene. The CDR3 here is CASSQGVAGYSSYNEQFF. For the CDR3, the DNA is TGCGCCAGCAGCCAAGGTGTAGCGGGCTATAGCTCCTACAATGAGCAGTTCTTC.

The chain has TRBV2 and TRBJ1-2; D not certain. The CDR3 sequence is 14 residues long. Germline CDR1 reads SNHLY; CDR2 reads FYNNEI. Trimming stripped 7 bases from V and 8 bases from J, with 20 bases between. The CDR3 sequence: CASTPLGQSGGYTF. The CDR3 coding sequence is TGTGCCAGCACCCCACTTGGGCAGTCCGGCGGCTACACCTTC. The variable domain in full, completed from reference TRBV2 and TRBJ1-2, reads EPEVTQTPSHQVTQMGQEVILRCVPISNHLYFYWYRQILGQKVEFLVSFYNNEISEKSEIFDDQFSVERPDGSNFTLKIRSTKLEDSAMYFCASTPLGQSGGYTFGSGTRLTVV.

There are many counts of this clonotype. V is TRBV6-6 and J is TRBJ2-7; 11 positions agree with TRBD2. The germline CDR1 and CDR2 sequences are MNHNY and SVGAGI (reference sequence). The junction had 23 bases not matched to a gene; V was cut back by 2 bases and J by 5 bases. The CDR3 is 21 residues long. CDR3 bases: TGTGCCAGCAGTTACGAAGTTGGTCTGGGGACTAGCGGAATTACCGGGGACGAGCAGTACTTC. This gives the protein CASSYEVGLGTSGITGDEQYF.

This clonotype was observed at least ten times. The chain couples TRBV7-7 to TRBJ2-5; 8 bases line up with TRBD2. There are 17 residues in the CDR3. Trimming took 3 bases from V and 1 from J; bases not matched to a gene: 10. Germline CDR1 and CDR2: SSHAT and FNYEAQ (reference sequence). The CDR3 DNA sequence: TGTGCCAGCAGCTTCGGGCGGGGGGCGGGCAGCCAAGAGACCCAGTACTTC. Its translation: CASSFGRGAGSQETQYF. Supplemented by reference TRBV7-7 and TRBJ2-5, the full variable domain reads GAGVSQSPRYKVTKRGQDVTLRCDPISSHATLYWYQQALGQGPEFLTYFNYEAQPDKSGLPSDRFSAERPEGSISTLTIQRTEQRDSAMYRCASSFGRGAGSQETQYFGPGTRLLVL.

At least ten counts were recorded for this clonotype. The chain carries TRBV28 and TRBJ1-2, with D perhaps matching TRBD1 (5 bases). CDR1 is MDHEN, CDR2 SYDVKM, per germline. Trimming stripped 5 bases from V and 11 bases from J, with 24 bases between. The CDR3 extends over 15 amino acids. The CDR3 coding sequence is TGTGCCAGCAGTGTCGCGGGAGGCAGGGAAATTTCGTACACCTTC. Translating gives CASSVAGGREISYTF.

This clonotype was seen ten or more times. J is TRBJ2-1 and V is TRBV12-3 or TRBV12-4; D is unresolved. This CDR3 region has 11 residues. Trimming pared 5 bases from V and 8 bases from J, leaving 7 bases between. The DNA of the CDR3 is TGTGCCAGCAGTCCGGGCGATGAGCAGTTCTTC. Protein: CASSPGDEQFF.